This T cell receptor (beta chain) was identified in a study of OX40 agonist ivuxolimab in advanced cancers. The repertoire was sequenced with immunoSEQ multiplex PCR; TCRdb's copy has only in-frame clones and lacks some. In the table there are 120,000 or so clones, just under 95% of which are singletons. Peripheral blood came from all dose cohorts at three timepoints. Here the sequenced sample was CD4+ or CD8+ T cells sorted from blood, taken in a trial of the OX40 agonist ivuxolimab. The TCR was taken from an adult with an advanced solid tumor such as melanoma, head and neck, liver or kidney cancer.

The CDR3 region has the DNA TGTGCCAGCTCACCAGACCCGGGACTAGCGGGAGTGGACTACAATGAGCAGTTCTTC. As protein: CASSPDPGLAGVDYNEQFF. The chain has TRBV18 and TRBJ2-1; TRBD2 matches at 14 bases. The ends lost 2 bases at V and 3 bases at J; junction bases unmatched: 9. The CDR3 loop spans 19 amino acids. CDR1 is KGHSH and CDR2 is LQKENI in the germline V gene.